This entry lists 22 T cell receptor beta chains sequenced from one sample in a study of blood T cells in healthy people across ages. Using a J-beta primer mix together with a sample-barcoded 5' primer, a second PCR was run for roughly 6 to 12 cycles. Via MiXCR, TCRdb re-called the 5' RACE reads, giving one row per CDR3 protein. The sample has about a million distinct CDR3 sequences, around 54% seen once; the top ten hold about 20%. Input material: blood. These receptors all stem from a woman between 55 and 75 years old in good health.

V gene TRBV29-1 combines with J gene TRBJ2-1; 10 nucleotides line up with TRBD2. This CDR3 spans 15 amino acids. Germline CDR1 and CDR2: SQVTM and ANQGSEA. V shed 5 bases, J shed 8 bases, and the junction held 12 bases outside the gene matches. DNA for the CDR3: TGCAGCGTTCGCCTAGCGGGAGACTTAAAGGATGAGCAGTTCTTC. It is translated as CSVRLAGDLKDEQFF.

This clonotype was observed a few times. The chain recombines TRBV28 with TRBJ2-5; 7 bases match TRBD1. CDR3 length: 16 amino acids. The V gene's germline CDR1 is MDHEN and CDR2 SYDVKM. The junction had 7 bases not matched to a gene; V was cut back by 2 bases and J by 1 base. The CDR3 loop reads CASSLIKGAIQETQYF. CDR3 coding DNA: TGTGCCAGCAGTTTAATCAAGGGGGCAATCCAAGAGACCCAGTACTTC. The full variable domain, rest sourced from reference TRBV28 and TRBJ2-5, is DVKVTQSSRYLVKRTGEKVFLECVQDMDHENMFWYRQDPGLGLRLIYFSYDVKMKEKGDIPEGYSVSREKKERFSLILESASTNQTSMYLCASSLIKGAIQETQYFGPGTRLLVL.

V is TRBV7-8 and J is TRBJ2-7; 7 bases fit TRBD1. The CDR3 has 15 residues. CDR1 and CDR2 (germline): SGHVS, FQNEAQ. V shed 5 bases, J shed 2 bases, and the junction held 9 bases outside the gene matches. The CDR3 protein is CASSLTGTAAYEQYF. CDR3 DNA: TGTGCCAGCAGCCTAACCGGGACAGCCGCCTACGAGCAGTACTTC.

This clonotype was counted a few times. This sequence joins TRBV24-1 and TRBJ2-4; possible D gene TRBD2, 7 bases. V lost 2 bases, J lost 0 bases, and 13 bases lay in between. Germline V gene lookup returns CDR1 KGHDR and CDR2 SFDVKD. This CDR3 spans 17 amino acids. This chain's CDR3 is CATSDSGGPVAKNIQYF. In DNA form, the CDR3 reads TGTGCCACCAGTGATTCCGGGGGGCCCGTAGCCAAAAACATTCAGTACTTC.

The chain has TRBV20-1 and TRBJ2-7, with D possibly being TRBD2 (6 bases). The CDR3 spans 15 residues. The V gene lost 0 bases and the J gene lost 0 bases, with 12 bases spanning the gap. Germline-derived CDR1 and CDR2 are DFQATT and SNEGSKA (reference sequence). CDR3 bases: TGCAGTGCTAGAGATTGGTTAGCGGCCTCCTACGAGCAGTACTTC. This sequence encodes CSARDWLAASYEQYF.

This clonotype showed up just a few times. This sequence joins TRBV2 and TRBJ2-4, with TRBD2 matching over 11 bases. Trimming took 3 bases from V and 8 from J; bases not matched to a gene: 6. Germline CDR1 and CDR2: SNHLY and FYNNEI. The CDR3 sequence is 15 residues long. CDR3 loop: CASSDGLAGGDIQYF. The CDR3 DNA sequence: TGTGCCAGCAGTGACGGGCTAGCGGGAGGAGACATTCAGTACTTC.

The gene calls are TRBV10-3 and TRBJ1-2; no firm D call. This CDR3 contains 12 residues. V was trimmed by 2 bases and J by 6 bases, leaving 7 bases between them. Germline V gene lookup returns CDR1 ENHRY and CDR2 SYGVKD. The CDR3 protein is CAISEVGDGYTF. CDR3 in DNA: TGTGCCATCAGTGAGGTGGGAGATGGCTACACCTTC.

V is TRBV5-1 and J is TRBJ2-7; D unresolved. V was cut by 1 base and J by 6 bases, with 20 bases left in between. From germline, CDR1 is SGHRS and CDR2 YFSETQ. The CDR3 is 16 residues long. CDR3 nucleotide sequence: TGCGCCAGCAGCTTGAGGCTCGGGCAGGTCCTTAGCGAGCAGTACTTC. It yields the protein CASSLRLGQVLSEQYF.

The chain recombines TRBV20-1 with TRBJ2-5, with 9 bases that match TRBD2. CDR3 size: 13 residues. From germline, CDR1 is DFQATT and CDR2 SNEGSKA (reference sequence). V lost 5 bases and J lost 4; bases outside the gene matches: 5. In DNA, the CDR3 is TGCAGTGCTGGTAGCGGGAGTTCAGAGACCCAGTACTTC. This gives the protein CSAGSGSSETQYF.

This sequence joins TRBV6-5 and TRBJ2-4, with D possibly being TRBD1 or TRBD2 (5 bases each). The DNA end is a closer match to TRBJ2-7, so the J assignment may be wrong. Germline-derived CDR1 and CDR2 are MNHEY and SVGAGI. The length of the CDR3 is 13 residues. The CDR3 DNA reads TGTGCCAGCAGTTACGGCAGGGCGGGCGAGCAGTACTTC. Amino acid sequence: CASSYGRAGEQYF.

The V gene is TRBV18, the J gene TRBJ2-7, with D tentatively TRBD1 (5 bases). The CDR3 has 14 amino acids. The V gene lost 1 base and the J gene lost 3 bases, with 10 bases spanning the gap. The germline CDR1 and CDR2 sequences are KGHSH and LQKENI. The CDR3: CASSPLPQGYEQYF. The CDR3 coding sequence is TGTGCCAGCTCACCACTACCGCAGGGCTACGAGCAGTACTTC.

This clonotype was seen a handful of times. The V and J genes are TRBV11-3 and TRBJ2-6; D is perhaps TRBD1 or TRBD2 (5 bases each). V dropped 5 bases and J dropped 0 bases, with 11 bases sitting between them. The CDR3 runs 16 residues. In germline, CDR1 is SGHNT, CDR2 YENEEA. The CDR3 reads CASSEGTDSGANVLTF. CDR3 bases: TGTGCCAGCAGCGAAGGGACGGACTCTGGGGCCAACGTCCTGACTTTC. Drawing the rest from reference TRBV11-3 and TRBJ2-6, the complete variable domain is EAGVVQSPRYKIIEKKQPVAFWCNPISGHNTLYWYLQNLGQGPELLIRYENEEAVDDSQLPKDRFSAERLKGVDSTLKIQPAELGDSAVYLCASSEGTDSGANVLTFGAGSRLTVL.

The chain recombines TRBV20-1 with TRBJ1-6, with D uncertain. The CDR3 is 14 amino acids. CDR1 DFQATT and CDR2 SNEGSKA come from the germline V gene (reference sequence). The V gene lost 1 base and the J gene lost 4 bases, with 8 bases spanning the gap. DNA of the CDR3: TGCAGTGCTAGAGCCAGGAGATATAATTCACCCCTCCACTTT. This gives the protein CSARARRYNSPLHF.

The chain links TRBV12-3 or TRBV12-4 to TRBJ2-7; 8 nucleotides match TRBD1. CDR3 length: 15 residues. J lost 4 bases, V lost 5 bases, and 10 bases had no gene match. The DNA for the CDR3 is TGTGCCAGCAGTGTGACCGGGACAGGCCGATACGAGCAGTACTTC. Its protein product is CASSVTGTGRYEQYF.

This clonotype was seen just once. The genes are TRBV7-8 and TRBJ2-5, with TRBD1 as a possible D gene (6 bases). The DNA end is a closer match to TRBJ2-4, so the J assignment may be wrong. The CDR3 contains 14 residues. Germline CDR1 and CDR2: SGHVS and FQNEAQ. CDR3 nucleotide sequence: TGTGCCAGCAGCGTAGAACTAGGGGGATTCATTCAGTACTTC. Translating it yields CASSVELGGFIQYF.

This clonotype was counted at least ten times. The chain has TRBV11-2 and TRBJ2-7, with 9 positions matching TRBD2. Germline lookup yields CDR1 SGHAT and CDR2 FQNNGV. The V segment lost 8 bases and the J segment 6 bases; nucleotides outside the gene matches: 17. This CDR3 has 16 amino acids. The CDR3 DNA follows: TGTGCCAGCTCGGTCCTAGCGGGGTTACTAGTGGGCGAGCAGTACTTC. Its protein is CASSVLAGLLVGEQYF.

The rearrangement joins TRBV4-1 to TRBJ2-3; D unclear. Germline V gives CDR1 MGHRA, CDR2 YSYEKL. The CDR3 contains 12 residues. V lost 5 bases, J lost 6 bases, and 9 bases lay in between. CDR3 bases: TGCGCCAGCAGCGCCCCTTACGATACGCAGTATTTT. This codes for CASSAPYDTQYF.

The sample holds a few counts of this clonotype. CDR3 nucleotide sequence: TGTGCCAGCAGATGGACGGGACAGCAAGAGACCCAGTACTTC. It codes for CASRWTGQQETQYF. The V gene is TRBV28, the J gene TRBJ2-5, with 7 bases that match TRBD1. Germline values: CDR1 MDHEN, CDR2 SYDVKM. The CDR3 length is 14 residues. V trimming: 6 bases; J trimming: 2 bases; junction bases outside the gene matches: 6. The whole variable domain, remainder taken from reference TRBV28 and TRBJ2-5, is DVKVTQSSRYLVKRTGEKVFLECVQDMDHENMFWYRQDPGLGLRLIYFSYDVKMKEKGDIPEGYSVSREKKERFSLILESASTNQTSMYLCASRWTGQQETQYFGPGTRLLVL.

The rearrangement joins TRBV15 to TRBJ2-7, with unresolved D. V dropped 0 bases and J dropped 0 bases, with 9 bases sitting between them. The CDR3 runs to 15 residues. CDR1 is LNHNV, CDR2 YYDKDF, per germline (reference sequence). In nucleotides, the CDR3 is TGTGCCACCAGCAGAGACCAGCACAGCTCCTACGAGCAGTACTTC. It codes for CATSRDQHSSYEQYF.

The J gene is TRBJ1-5, the V gene TRBV7-2, with D possibly TRBD1 on 5 matching bases. In germline, CDR1 is SGHTA, CDR2 FQGNSA. This CDR3 region has 16 residues. Trimming pared 2 bases from V and 3 bases from J, leaving 14 bases between. CDR3 in DNA: TGTGCCAGCAGCTTATCGACTGACAGATTCAATCAGCCCCAGCATTTT. This sequence encodes CASSLSTDRFNQPQHF.

The chain couples TRBV28 to TRBJ2-7; D call uncertain. Germline CDR1 reads MDHEN; CDR2 reads SYDVKM. This CDR3 comprises 13 residues. The germline V and J ends were trimmed by 2 bases and 5 bases, with 10 bases remaining between them. The chain's CDR3 is CASSLGSADEQYF. CDR3 DNA: TGTGCCAGCAGTTTAGGTAGTGCCGACGAGCAGTACTTC.

The chain has TRBV3-1 and TRBJ2-3; perhaps D is TRBD1 or TRBD2 (5 bases each). Germline lookup yields CDR1 LGHDT and CDR2 YNNKEL (reference sequence). Trimming stripped 1 base from V and 3 bases from J, with 14 bases between. This CDR3 has 16 amino acids. The CDR3 spells CASSQGGSGYTDTQYF. CDR3 coding DNA: TGTGCCAGCAGCCAAGGGGGGTCGGGGTATACAGATACGCAGTATTTT.